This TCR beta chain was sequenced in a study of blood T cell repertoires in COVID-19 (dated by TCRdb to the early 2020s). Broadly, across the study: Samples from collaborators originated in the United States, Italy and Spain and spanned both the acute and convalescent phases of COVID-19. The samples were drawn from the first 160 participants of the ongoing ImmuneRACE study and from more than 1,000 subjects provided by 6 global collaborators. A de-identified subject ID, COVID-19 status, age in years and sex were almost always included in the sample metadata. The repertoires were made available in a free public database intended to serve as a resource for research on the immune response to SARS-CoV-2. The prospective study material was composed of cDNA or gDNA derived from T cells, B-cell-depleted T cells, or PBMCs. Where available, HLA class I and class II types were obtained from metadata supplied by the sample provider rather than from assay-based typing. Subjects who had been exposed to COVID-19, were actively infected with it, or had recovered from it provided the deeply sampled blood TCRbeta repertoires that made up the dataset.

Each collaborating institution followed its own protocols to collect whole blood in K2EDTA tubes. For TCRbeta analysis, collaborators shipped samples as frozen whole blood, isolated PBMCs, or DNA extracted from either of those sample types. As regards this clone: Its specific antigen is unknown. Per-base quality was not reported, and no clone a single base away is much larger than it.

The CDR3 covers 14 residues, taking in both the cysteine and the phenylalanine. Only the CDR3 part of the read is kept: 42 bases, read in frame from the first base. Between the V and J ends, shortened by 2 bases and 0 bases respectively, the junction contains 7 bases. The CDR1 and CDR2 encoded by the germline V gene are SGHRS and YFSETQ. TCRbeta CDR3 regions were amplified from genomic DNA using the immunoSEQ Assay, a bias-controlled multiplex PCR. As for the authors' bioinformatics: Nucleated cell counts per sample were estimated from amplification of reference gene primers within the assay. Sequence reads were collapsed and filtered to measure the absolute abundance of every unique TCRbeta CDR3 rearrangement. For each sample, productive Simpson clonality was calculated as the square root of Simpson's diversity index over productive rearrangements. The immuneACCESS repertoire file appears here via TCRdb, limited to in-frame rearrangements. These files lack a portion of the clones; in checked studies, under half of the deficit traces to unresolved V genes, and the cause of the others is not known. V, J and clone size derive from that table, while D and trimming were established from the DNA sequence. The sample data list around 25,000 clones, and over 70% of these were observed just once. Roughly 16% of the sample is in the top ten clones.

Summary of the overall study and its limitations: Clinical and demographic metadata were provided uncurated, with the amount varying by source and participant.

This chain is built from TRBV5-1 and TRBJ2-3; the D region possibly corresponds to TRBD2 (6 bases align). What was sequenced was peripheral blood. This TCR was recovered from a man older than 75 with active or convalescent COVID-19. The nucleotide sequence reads TGCGCCAGCAGCTTCGGGACTAGCACAGATACGCAGTATTTT. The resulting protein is CASSFGTSTDTQYF.